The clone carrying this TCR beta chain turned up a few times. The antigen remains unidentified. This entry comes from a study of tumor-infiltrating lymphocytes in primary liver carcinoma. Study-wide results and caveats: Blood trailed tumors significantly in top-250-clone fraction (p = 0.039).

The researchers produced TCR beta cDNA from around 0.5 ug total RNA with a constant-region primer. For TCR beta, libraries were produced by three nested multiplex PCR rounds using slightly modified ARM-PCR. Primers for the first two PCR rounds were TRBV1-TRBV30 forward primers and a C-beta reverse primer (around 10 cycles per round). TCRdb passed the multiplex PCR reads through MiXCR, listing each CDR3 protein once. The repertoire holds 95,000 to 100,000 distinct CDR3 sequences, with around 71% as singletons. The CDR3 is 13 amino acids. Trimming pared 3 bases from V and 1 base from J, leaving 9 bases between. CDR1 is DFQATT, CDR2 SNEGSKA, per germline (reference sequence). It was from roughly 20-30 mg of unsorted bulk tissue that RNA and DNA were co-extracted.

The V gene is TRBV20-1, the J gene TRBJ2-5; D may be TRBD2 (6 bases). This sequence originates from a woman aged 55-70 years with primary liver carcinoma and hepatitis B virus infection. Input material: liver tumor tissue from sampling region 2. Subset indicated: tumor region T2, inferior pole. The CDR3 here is CSARPGGQETQYF. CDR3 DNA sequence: TGCAGTGCTAGGCCCGGGGGCCAAGAGACCCAGTACTTC.